This TCR beta chain comes out of a study of Graves' ophthalmopathy and Graves' hyperthyroidism. V dropped 5 bases and J dropped 10 bases, with 14 bases sitting between them. Germline assignment: CDR1 MNHEY and CDR2 SMNVEV (reference sequence). CDR3 length: 12 residues. Transcripts of RNA were the source for amplifying TCR beta CDR3 regions. RT-PCR was first run with HTBI primers, then multiplex PCR in a second round. TCRdb redid the calling of the multiplex PCR reads with MiXCR, one entry per CDR3 protein. The data show 200,000 to 250,000 distinct CDR3 sequences, with roughly 27% seen just once and approximately 8.2% held by the top ten. Additional autoimmune diseases, uncontrolled infections, pregnancy or lactation disqualified patients. The diagnosis was founded upon clinical symptoms, serum thyroxine, TRAb, thyroid ultrasound and orbital computed tomography.

Sequenced sample: peripheral blood. J is TRBJ1-2 and V is TRBV27; tentative D call: TRBD1 (5 bases). This sequence originates from a man aged 50 to 59 with Graves' ophthalmopathy. The CDR3, as DNA: TGTGCCAGCAGTACCCCAGGGTCTCACTACACCTTC. Amino acid sequence: CASSTPGSHYTF.